The 23 T cell receptor beta chains presented below share a single source sample, sequenced in a study of technical replicates of blood from a handful of donors. The data were produced by immunoSEQ multiplex PCR, yet TCRdb's version contains in-frame clones alone and is incomplete. This table holds about 75,000 clones, approximately 91% found once. What was sequenced was PBMCs. The receptors originated from a human donor in good health. Some clones in this sample may be carry-over from other donors' samples.

J is TRBJ2-7 and V is TRBV11-2, with TRBD1 identical over 8 bases. Trimming took 5 bases from V and 0 from J; bases not matched to a gene: 6. The germline CDR1 and CDR2 sequences are SGHAT and FQNNGV. This CDR3 spans 15 amino acids. The CDR3 nucleotides are TGTGCCAGCAGCCGGGACAGGAGACGCTCCTACGAGCAGTACTTC. Translating it yields CASSRDRRRSYEQYF.

The genes are TRBV4-3 and TRBJ2-5; D perhaps matches TRBD2 (5 bases). CDR3 length equals 14 residues. Trimming stripped 0 bases from V and 7 bases from J, with 12 bases between. Germline V gene sequence: CDR1 LGHNA, CDR2 YSLEER. The CDR3 protein is CASSQDIGIGTQYF. In nucleotides, the CDR3 is TGCGCCAGCAGCCAAGATATCGGGATTGGGACCCAGTACTTC.

The chain combines TRBV7-2 with TRBJ2-3; D perhaps matches TRBD2 (5 bases). CDR3 size: 13 residues. CDR1 and CDR2 (germline): SGHTA, FQGNSA. V was shortened by 5 bases and J by 6 bases, with 12 bases between the two germline ends. The CDR3 DNA sequence: TGTGCCAGCAGCCGAACCTCGGGGGATACGCAGTATTTT. As protein: CASSRTSGDTQYF.

The genes are TRBV30 and TRBJ2-5; TRBD1 matches 10 bases. The CDR3 length is 16 residues. The trim removed 1 base at V and 5 bases at J, leaving 10 bases unmatched. Germline lookup yields CDR1 GTSNPN and CDR2 SVGIG (reference sequence). DNA of the CDR3: TGTGCCTGGAGTGACCAGACAGGGGGCTCCCGGGAGACCCAGTACTTC. This encodes CAWSDQTGGSRETQYF.

This clone is a singleton in its sample. CDR3 bases: TGTGCCAGCAGCTTACTGGTGAGGCGGGGTCTCTCCTACGAGCAGTACTTC. Encoded protein: CASSLLVRRGLSYEQYF. The rearrangement joins TRBV11-2 to TRBJ2-7, with a possible D match to TRBD2 (6 bases). Trimming stripped 2 bases from V and 0 bases from J, with 17 bases between. This CDR3 has 17 amino acids. Per the germline V gene, CDR1 is SGHAT and CDR2 is FQNNGV. The whole variable domain, filled in from reference TRBV11-2 and TRBJ2-7, reads EAGVAQSPRYKIIEKRQSVAFWCNPISGHATLYWYQQILGQGPKLLIQFQNNGVVDDSQLPKDRFSAERLKGVDSTLKIQPAKLEDSAVYLCASSLLVRRGLSYEQYFGPGTRLTVT.

J is TRBJ2-5 and V is TRBV6-1; 10 bases align to TRBD2. This CDR3 has 15 residues. CDR1 is MNHNS, CDR2 SASEGT, per germline. Trimming cost V 6 bases and J 5 bases; bases outside gene matches: 9. The CDR3 here is CASRNSGRAEETQYF. The CDR3 nucleotides read TGTGCCAGCAGGAACAGCGGGAGGGCCGAGGAGACCCAGTACTTC.

This sequence joins TRBV5-1 and TRBJ2-2, with a tentative D call TRBD2 (6 bases). Deletions cut 4 bases from V and 7 bases from J, with 8 bases between. CDR1 and CDR2 from the germline V gene are SGHRS and YFSETQ. The CDR3 sequence is 12 residues long. The CDR3 DNA follows: TGCGCCAGCAGCGCGGAGGGCGGGGAGCTGTTTTTT. Translated, it gives CASSAEGGELFF. The full variable domain, its missing parts supplied by reference TRBV5-1 and TRBJ2-2, is KAGVTQTPRYLIKTRGQQVTLSCSPISGHRSVSWYQQTPGQGLQFLFEYFSETQRNKGNFPGRFSGRQFSNSRSEMNVSTLELGDSALYLCASSAEGGELFFGEGSRLTVL.

This clone was counted once. The genes are TRBV5-6 and TRBJ2-1; 10 bases fit TRBD2. The CDR3 contains 15 residues. The junction had 9 bases not matched to a gene; V was cut back by 2 bases and J by 10 bases. Germline V gene sequence: CDR1 SGHDT, CDR2 YYEEEE. CDR3 sequence reads: CASSFQRGGRREQFF. The CDR3 DNA reads as TGTGCCAGCAGCTTTCAGCGGGGGGGCCGTCGGGAGCAGTTCTTC.

CDR3 residues: CASSSQLGQINQPQHF. In DNA form, the CDR3 reads TGTGCCAGCAGTTCCCAGCTGGGACAGATAAATCAGCCCCAGCATTTT. The J gene is TRBJ1-5, the V gene TRBV5-8; 7 nucleotides line up with TRBD1. Germline V gene lookup returns CDR1 SGHTS and CDR2 YDEGEE. V shed 5 bases, J shed 4 bases, and the junction held 12 bases outside the gene matches. This CDR3 region has 16 residues.

This rearrangement joins TRBV6-4 to TRBJ2-3; weak D call: TRBD1 (5 bases). Germline lookup yields CDR1 MRHNA and CDR2 SNTAGT. With 3 bases removed from V and 0 bases from J, the gap between germline ends came to 7 bases. The CDR3 length is 14 residues. The CDR3 DNA reads as TGTGCCAGCAGTGAAACAGGTAGCACAGATACGCAGTATTTT. Translation: CASSETGSTDTQYF.

V is TRBV4-3 and J is TRBJ2-3; D not resolved. The CDR3 has 17 amino acids. Trimming cost V 0 bases and J 1 base, with 14 bases left between them. Germline values: CDR1 LGHNA, CDR2 YSLEER. CDR3 coding DNA: TGCGCCAGCAGCCAAGATTGGATAGCTGTGGGCACAGATACGCAGTATTTT. Its protein is CASSQDWIAVGTDTQYF.

CDR3: CASSQDLPRYNEQFF. CDR3 coding DNA: TGCGCCAGCAGCCAAGATCTTCCTAGATACAATGAGCAGTTCTTC. The chain carries TRBV4-3 and TRBJ2-1; no clear D. The CDR3 has 15 residues. Germline CDR1 LGHNA, CDR2 YSLEER. Trimming took off 0 bases at V and 4 bases at J, with 10 bases between the two ends.

This clone was seen once. V gene TRBV5-4 combines with J gene TRBJ2-3; 8 nucleotides align to TRBD2. Germline values: CDR1 SGHNT, CDR2 YYREEE (reference sequence). The CDR3 runs to 16 residues. The V segment lost 2 bases and the J segment 2 bases; nucleotides outside the gene matches: 7. The CDR3 sequence is CASSFGVGGATDTQYF. DNA for the CDR3: TGTGCCAGCAGCTTTGGGGTCGGGGGGGCCACAGATACGCAGTATTTT.

The CDR3 region is CASSLSGGRREQYF. CDR3 nucleotide sequence: TGTGCCAGCAGTTTATCCGGGGGACGGAGGGAGCAGTACTTC. The chain joins TRBV27 to TRBJ2-7; a possible D gene is TRBD2 (6 bases). CDR1 is MNHEY and CDR2 is SMNVEV in the germline V gene (reference sequence). Trimming stripped 0 bases from V and 7 bases from J, with 13 bases between. CDR3 length: 14 amino acids.

The DNA for the CDR3 is TGTGCCAGCAGCTTCCGGGGAGGGTCTAGCTCCTACGAGCAGTACTTC. Amino acid sequence: CASSFRGGSSSYEQYF. The chain is built from TRBV7-8 and TRBJ2-7; 7 nucleotides line up with TRBD2. Germline CDR1 SGHVS, CDR2 FQNEAQ. Unmatched junction bases numbered 8, after V lost 3 bases and J lost 0 bases. This CDR3 region has 16 residues.

This chain joins TRBV10-2 and TRBJ1-1, with D perhaps matching TRBD1 (6 bases). CDR1 is WSHSY, CDR2 SAAADI, per germline. Trimming shortened V by 6 bases and J by 1 base, and 9 bases separated the two germline ends. This CDR3 has 13 amino acids. The CDR3 loop is CASSGQWNTEAFF. In DNA form, the CDR3 reads TGCGCCAGCAGCGGACAGTGGAACACTGAAGCTTTCTTT.

The V call is TRBV7-2, the J call TRBJ2-1; a weak D match, TRBD1 (5 bases). Per germline, CDR1 SGHTA and CDR2 FQGNSA. The CDR3 sequence is 13 residues long. V lost 7 bases, J lost 5 bases, and 12 bases lay in between. CDR3 nucleotides: TGTGCCAGCAACAGGCAGAATAACAATGAGCAGTTCTTC. This gives the protein CASNRQNNNEQFF. Variable domain in full (rest from reference TRBV7-2 and TRBJ2-1): GAGVSQSPSNKVTEKGKDVELRCDPISGHTALYWYRQSLGQGLEFLIYFQGNSAPDKSGLPSDRFSAERTGGSVSTLTIQRTQQEDSAVYLCASNRQNNNEQFFGPGTRLTVL.

This clone was recorded only once. The chain combines TRBV19 with TRBJ1-2, with 8 nucleotides matching TRBD1. The CDR3 totals 14 residues. With 7 bases clipped from V and 4 bases from J, the junction kept 8 bases outside the gene matches. The V gene's germline CDR1 is LNHDA and CDR2 SQIVND (reference sequence). CDR3 DNA: TGTGCCAGTACCGAGGACAGGGAGACCTATGGCTACACCTTC. This encodes CASTEDRETYGYTF.

The rearrangement uses TRBV6-5 and TRBJ1-2; the D gene is possibly TRBD1 (6 bases). CDR1 MNHEY and CDR2 SVGAGI come from the germline V gene. Trimming stripped 5 bases from V and 5 bases from J, with 9 bases between. There are 12 residues in the CDR3. The CDR3 spells CASSVTGYGYTF. The CDR3 DNA reads as TGTGCCAGCAGTGTAACAGGGTATGGCTACACCTTC.

The gene calls are TRBV9 and TRBJ2-3; 7 positions agree with TRBD1. J lost 5 bases, V lost 0 bases, and 18 bases had no gene match. The CDR3 covers 19 residues. The germline V gene encodes CDR1 SGDLS and CDR2 YYNGEE. CDR3 protein: CASSVDGYGTGVIGDTQYF. The CDR3 nucleotides are TGTGCCAGCAGCGTAGATGGGTATGGAACAGGGGTAATAGGAGATACGCAGTATTTT.

The CDR3 DNA follows: TGTGCCAGCTCCCCGGACAGGGCCTATCAGCCCCAGCATTTT. This encodes CASSPDRAYQPQHF. The chain couples TRBV2 to TRBJ1-5, with 8 nucleotides matching TRBD1. CDR1 is SNHLY, CDR2 FYNNEI, per germline. The CDR3 has 14 amino acids. The V and J ends lost 8 bases and 5 bases, in that order; junction bases with no gene match: 8.

The chain joins TRBV5-1 to TRBJ2-3; perhaps TRBD2 as D (6 bases). CDR3 length: 15 amino acids. Germline V lookup: CDR1 SGHRS, CDR2 YFSETQ. The V and J ends lost 1 base and 1 base respectively, with 10 bases between them. CDR3 sequence: CASSLSGVRTDTQYF. The CDR3 nucleotides are TGCGCCAGCAGCTTGTCGGGGGTCCGCACAGATACGCAGTATTTT.

V usage is TRBV9 and J usage is TRBJ1-2, with D possibly TRBD1 on 5 matching bases. The V and J ends lost 4 bases and 8 bases respectively, with 15 bases between them. The CDR3 contains 13 residues. Germline V gene lookup returns CDR1 SGDLS and CDR2 YYNGEE. DNA of the CDR3: TGTGCCAGCAGCTCGGGGGGGTCGGAGGGCTACACCTTC. Its protein is CASSSGGSEGYTF.